The table lists the clone carrying this T cell receptor beta chain with many counts. The antigen remains undetermined. These data are taken from a study of Graves' ophthalmopathy and Graves' hyperthyroidism. The wider study: Before any treatment, peripheral blood was taken at the initial diagnosis.

Study-wide findings and caveats: The blood repertoire also included most expanded thyroid clonotypes above 0.001 frequency.

The CDR3 runs to 16 residues. Between the trimmed V and J ends, which lost 2 bases and 5 bases, there was a span of 16 bases. Germline V CDR1 and CDR2: SGHAT, FQNNGV. Other autoimmune diseases, uncontrolled infections, pregnancy and lactation each led to patient exclusion. RNA transcripts served as template for amplifying TCR beta CDR3 sequences. An opening RT-PCR round employed HTBI primers and preceded a second-round multiplex PCR. A single record per CDR3 protein comes from TCRdb applying MiXCR to the multiplex PCR reads. Here the sample spans 150,000 or so distinct CDR3 sequences, under 40% being singletons.

The source material was peripheral blood. The chain recombines TRBV11-2 with TRBJ1-5, with D unclear. The sequence was obtained from a woman aged 35 to 49 with Graves' ophthalmopathy. CDR3 loop: CASSLFAGREDQPQHF. The CDR3, as DNA: TGTGCCAGCAGCTTATTTGCGGGAAGGGAAGATCAGCCCCAGCATTTT.